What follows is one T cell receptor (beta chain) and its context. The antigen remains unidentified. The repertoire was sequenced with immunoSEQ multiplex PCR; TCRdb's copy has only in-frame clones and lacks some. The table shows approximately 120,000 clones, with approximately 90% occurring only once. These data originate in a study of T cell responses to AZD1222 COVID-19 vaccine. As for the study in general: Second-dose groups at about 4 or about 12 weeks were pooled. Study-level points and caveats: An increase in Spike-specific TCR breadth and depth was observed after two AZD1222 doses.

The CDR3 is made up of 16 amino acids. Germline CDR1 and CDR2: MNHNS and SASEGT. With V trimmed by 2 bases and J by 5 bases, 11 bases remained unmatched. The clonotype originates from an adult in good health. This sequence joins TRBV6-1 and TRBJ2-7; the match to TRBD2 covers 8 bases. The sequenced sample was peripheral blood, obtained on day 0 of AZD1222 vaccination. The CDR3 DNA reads TGTGCCAGCAGTGAAAGAGCAACGGGGGGGCAAGACGAGCAGTACTTC. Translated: CASSERATGGQDEQYF.